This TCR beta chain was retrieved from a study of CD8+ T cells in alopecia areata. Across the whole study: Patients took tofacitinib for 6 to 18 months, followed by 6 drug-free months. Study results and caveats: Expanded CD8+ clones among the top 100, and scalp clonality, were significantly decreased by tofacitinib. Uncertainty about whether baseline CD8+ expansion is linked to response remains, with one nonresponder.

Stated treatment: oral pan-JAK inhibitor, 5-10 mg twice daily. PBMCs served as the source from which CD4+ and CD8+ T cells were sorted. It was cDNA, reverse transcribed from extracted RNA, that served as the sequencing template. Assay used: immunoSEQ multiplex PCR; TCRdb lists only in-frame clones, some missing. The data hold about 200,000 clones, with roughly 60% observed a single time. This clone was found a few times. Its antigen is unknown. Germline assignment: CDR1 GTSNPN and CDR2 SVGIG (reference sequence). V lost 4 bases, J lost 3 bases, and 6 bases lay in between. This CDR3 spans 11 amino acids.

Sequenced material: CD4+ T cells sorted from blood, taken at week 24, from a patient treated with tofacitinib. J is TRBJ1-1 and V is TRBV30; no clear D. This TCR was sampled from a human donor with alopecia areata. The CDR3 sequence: CAWTADTEAFF. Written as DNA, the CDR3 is TGTGCCTGGACCGCTGACACTGAAGCTTTCTTT.